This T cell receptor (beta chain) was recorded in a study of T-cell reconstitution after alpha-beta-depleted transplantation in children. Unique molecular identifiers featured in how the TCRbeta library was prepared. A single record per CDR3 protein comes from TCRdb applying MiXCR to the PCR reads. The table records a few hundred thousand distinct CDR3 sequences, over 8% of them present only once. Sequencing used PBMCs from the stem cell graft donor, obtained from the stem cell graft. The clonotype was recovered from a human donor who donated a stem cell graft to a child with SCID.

The CDR3 bases are TGCGCCAGCCAAACGACAGAGTCGAACACCGGGGAGCTGTTTTTT. Translated: CASQTTESNTGELFF. The J gene is TRBJ2-2, the V gene TRBV5-1; D might be TRBD1 (5 bases). Germline CDR1 and CDR2: SGHRS and YFSETQ. The CDR3 loop spans 15 amino acids. The V and J ends lost 7 bases and 0 bases respectively, with 13 bases between them.